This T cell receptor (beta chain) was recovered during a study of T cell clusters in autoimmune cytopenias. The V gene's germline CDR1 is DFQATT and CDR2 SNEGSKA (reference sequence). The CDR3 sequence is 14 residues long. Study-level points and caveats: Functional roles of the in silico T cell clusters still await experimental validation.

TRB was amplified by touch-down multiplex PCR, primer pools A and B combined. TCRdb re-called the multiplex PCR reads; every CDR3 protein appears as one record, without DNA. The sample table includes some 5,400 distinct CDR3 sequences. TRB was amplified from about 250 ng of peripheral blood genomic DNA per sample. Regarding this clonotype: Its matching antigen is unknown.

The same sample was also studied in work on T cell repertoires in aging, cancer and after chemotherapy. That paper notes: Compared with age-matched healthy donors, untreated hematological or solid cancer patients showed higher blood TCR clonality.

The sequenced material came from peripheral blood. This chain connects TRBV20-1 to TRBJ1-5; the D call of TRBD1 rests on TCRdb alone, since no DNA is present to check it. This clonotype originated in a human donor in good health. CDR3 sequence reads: CSALGTGVNQPQHF.